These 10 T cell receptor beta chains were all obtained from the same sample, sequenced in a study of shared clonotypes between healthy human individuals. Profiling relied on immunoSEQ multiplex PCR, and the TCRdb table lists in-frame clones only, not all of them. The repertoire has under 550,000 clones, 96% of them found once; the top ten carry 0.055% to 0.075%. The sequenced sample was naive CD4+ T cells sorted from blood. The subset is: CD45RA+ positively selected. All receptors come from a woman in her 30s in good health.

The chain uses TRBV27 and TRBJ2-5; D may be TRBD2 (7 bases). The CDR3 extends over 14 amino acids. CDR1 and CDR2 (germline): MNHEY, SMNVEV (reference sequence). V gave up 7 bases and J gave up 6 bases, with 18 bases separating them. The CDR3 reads CASTKSGGAKTQYF. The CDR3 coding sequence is TGTGCCAGCACCAAAAGTGGGGGGGCGAAGACCCAGTACTTC.

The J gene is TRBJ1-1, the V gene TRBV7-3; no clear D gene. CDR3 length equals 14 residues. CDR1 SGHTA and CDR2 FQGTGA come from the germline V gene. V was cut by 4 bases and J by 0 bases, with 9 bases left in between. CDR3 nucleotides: TGTGCCAGCAGCTGTCGGGGTGTGAACACTGAAGCTTTCTTT. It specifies CASSCRGVNTEAFF.

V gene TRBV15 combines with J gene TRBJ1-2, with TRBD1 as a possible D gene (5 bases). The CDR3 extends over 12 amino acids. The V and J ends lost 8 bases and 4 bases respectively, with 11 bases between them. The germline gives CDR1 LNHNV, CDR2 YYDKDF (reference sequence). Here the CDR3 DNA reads TGTGCCACCTGGGACGGTATCTATGGCTACACCTTC. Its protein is CATWDGIYGYTF.

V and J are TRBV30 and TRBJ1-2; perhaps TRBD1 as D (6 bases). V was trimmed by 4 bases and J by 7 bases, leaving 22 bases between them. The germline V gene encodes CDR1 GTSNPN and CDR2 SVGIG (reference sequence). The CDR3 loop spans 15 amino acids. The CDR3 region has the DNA TGTGCCTGGAAGGGGGAAACTTGGGGGAAAGCTGGCTACACCTTC. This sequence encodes CAWKGETWGKAGYTF.

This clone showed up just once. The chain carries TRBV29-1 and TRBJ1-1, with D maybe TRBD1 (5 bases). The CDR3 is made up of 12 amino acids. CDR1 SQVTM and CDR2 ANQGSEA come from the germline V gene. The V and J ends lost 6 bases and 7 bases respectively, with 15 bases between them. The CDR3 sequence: CSVQGRKIEAFF. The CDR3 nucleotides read TGCAGCGTCCAGGGAAGAAAGATTGAAGCTTTCTTT.

This chain's CDR3 is CASSLVSGGNSPLHF. CDR3 nucleotides: TGTGCCAGCAGCTTAGTGTCAGGGGGTAATTCACCCCTCCACTTT. This rearrangement joins TRBV7-6 to TRBJ1-6, with TRBD1 matching 7 bases. Germline CDR1 and CDR2: SGHVS and FNYEAQ. Trimming cost V 1 base and J 6 bases; bases outside gene matches: 3. The CDR3 covers 15 residues.

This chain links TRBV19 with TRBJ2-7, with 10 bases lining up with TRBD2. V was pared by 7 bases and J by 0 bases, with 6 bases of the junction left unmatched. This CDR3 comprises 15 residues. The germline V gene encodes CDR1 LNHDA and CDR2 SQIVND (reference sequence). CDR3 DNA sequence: TGTGCCAGTAATCGTTTAGCGGGAGGCTCCTACGAGCAGTACTTC. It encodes CASNRLAGGSYEQYF.

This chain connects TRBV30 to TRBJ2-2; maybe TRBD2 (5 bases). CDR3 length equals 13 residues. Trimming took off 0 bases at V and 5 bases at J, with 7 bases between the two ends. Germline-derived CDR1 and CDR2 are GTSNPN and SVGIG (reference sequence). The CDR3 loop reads CAWSVRGTGELFF. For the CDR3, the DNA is TGTGCCTGGAGTGTACGGGGTACCGGGGAGCTGTTTTTT.

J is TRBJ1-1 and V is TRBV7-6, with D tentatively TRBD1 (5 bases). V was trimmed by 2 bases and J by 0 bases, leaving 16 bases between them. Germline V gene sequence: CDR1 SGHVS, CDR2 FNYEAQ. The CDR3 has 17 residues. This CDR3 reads CASSLTMFQGLNTEAFF. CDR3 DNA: TGTGCCAGCAGCTTAACGATGTTCCAGGGATTGAACACTGAAGCTTTCTTT.

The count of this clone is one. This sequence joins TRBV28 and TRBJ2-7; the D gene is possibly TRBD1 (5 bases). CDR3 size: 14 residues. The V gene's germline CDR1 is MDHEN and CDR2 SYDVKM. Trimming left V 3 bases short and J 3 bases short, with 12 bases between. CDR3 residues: CASSFRGQGYEQYF. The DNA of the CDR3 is TGTGCCAGCAGTTTCCGCGGACAAGGCTACGAGCAGTACTTC. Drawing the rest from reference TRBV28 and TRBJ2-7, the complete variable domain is DVKVTQSSRYLVKRTGEKVFLECVQDMDHENMFWYRQDPGLGLRLIYFSYDVKMKEKGDIPEGYSVSREKKERFSLILESASTNQTSMYLCASSFRGQGYEQYFGPGTRLTVT.